The T cell receptor (beta chain) described here comes from a study of OX40 agonist ivuxolimab in advanced cancers. With respect to the entire study: Ivuxolimab was an agonistic, fully human IgG2 monoclonal antibody directed against OX40 (CD134), a costimulatory receptor. The paper covers the monotherapy dose-escalation part of the phase I ivuxolimab trial, which included N ≈ 57 patients. Partial responses occurred in three dose-escalation patients, of whom one had hepatocellular carcinoma and two had cutaneous melanoma. The purpose of peripheral TCRbeta sequencing was to test whether ivuxolimab changed TCR sequence diversity and led to clonal T-cell expansion. A male proportion of around 80% and a mean age of about 60 years, ranging from roughly 20 to 80, were recorded for the dose-escalation cohort. Intravenous ivuxolimab was administered to patients every 2 weeks at six dose levels: 0.01, 0.1, 0.3, 1.5, 3 and 10 mg/kg. Prior anti-PD-1, anti-PD-L1 or anti-CTLA-4 therapy was permitted, and checkpoint inhibitors had been received by 30% to 40% of dose-escalation patients. Among the approximately 54 dose-escalation patients, 19 had hepatocellular carcinoma, 15 or so melanoma, 9 renal cell carcinoma and 9 head and neck cancer.

For sequencing of the TCRbeta CDR3 region, genomic DNA was extracted from the sorted cells. The immunoSEQ Assay was used for sequencing of TCRbeta CDR3 regions. Imported from immuneACCESS, the table was reduced by TCRdb to in-frame sequences with V and J called. These copies leave out some clones; in studies compared against another copy, an unresolved V gene accounts for under half, and the cause of the remainder is not known. The sample contains about 62,000 clones, more than 85% of them found a single time. The ten largest clones add up to about 0.66% of the sample. The trial excluded patients who had a history of autoimmune disease or who were on systemic immunosuppression. Peripheral blood for TCR sequencing was collected from all dose cohorts at baseline, on cycle 4 day 1, and on cycle 7 day 1. The samples were drawn from a first-in-human, open-label, multicenter phase I dose-escalation trial of ivuxolimab. Adults with locally advanced or metastatic melanoma, renal cell, hepatocellular, or head and neck squamous cell carcinoma were enrolled in the trial. Before TCR sequencing, CD4+ T cells and CD8+ T cells from peripheral blood were sorted into separate populations.

A word on this clone: Its target antigen remains unknown. No quality values exist for individual bases; no much larger clone is one base distant.

The paper's findings and limits, for the study overall: At doses of 0.1 to 3.0 mg/kg, clonal expansion of both CD4+ and CD8+ blood T cells was observed from baseline to week 6. Which antigens the clonally expanded peripheral T cells were specific for was not determined. Partial responders in the 0.1-3.0 mg/kg groups had among the lowest normalized peripheral clonal expansion, especially among CD8+ T cells. After ivuxolimab, more expanded clones were found on average in CD8+ T cells than in CD4+ T cells. Low levels of normalized T-cell clonal expansion were also seen in some patients who did not respond.

This clonotype was obtained from an adult with an advanced solid tumor such as melanoma, head and neck, liver or kidney cancer. Sequencing used CD4+ or CD8+ T cells sorted from blood, obtained in a trial of the OX40 agonist ivuxolimab.

The sequenced DNA: TGTGCCAGTAGTCAGACGCGGGACCCATCCTACGAGCAGTACTTC. Translated, it reads CASSQTRDPSYEQYF. The sequence links TRBV19 to TRBJ2-7, and perhaps TRBD2 as D gene, on 6 matching bases. Trimming removed 5 bases from V and 1 base from J, leaving 15 bases between the germline ends. Counted from cysteine to phenylalanine, this CDR3 has 15 amino acids. The retained sequence is limited to the CDR3, 45 bases, with the frame set at the first base. In the germline V gene (reference sequence), CDR1 corresponds to LNHDA and CDR2 to SQIVND.